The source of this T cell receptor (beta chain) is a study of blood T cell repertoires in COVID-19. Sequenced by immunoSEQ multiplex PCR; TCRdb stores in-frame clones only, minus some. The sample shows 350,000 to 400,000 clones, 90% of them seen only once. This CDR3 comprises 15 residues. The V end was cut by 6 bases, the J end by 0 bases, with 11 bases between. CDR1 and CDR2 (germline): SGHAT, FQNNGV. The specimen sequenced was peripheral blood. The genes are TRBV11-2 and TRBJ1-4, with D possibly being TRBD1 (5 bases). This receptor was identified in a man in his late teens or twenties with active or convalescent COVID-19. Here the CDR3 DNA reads TGTGCCAGCAGACCAACAGGTTCAACTAATGAAAAACTGTTTTTT. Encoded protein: CASRPTGSTNEKLFF.